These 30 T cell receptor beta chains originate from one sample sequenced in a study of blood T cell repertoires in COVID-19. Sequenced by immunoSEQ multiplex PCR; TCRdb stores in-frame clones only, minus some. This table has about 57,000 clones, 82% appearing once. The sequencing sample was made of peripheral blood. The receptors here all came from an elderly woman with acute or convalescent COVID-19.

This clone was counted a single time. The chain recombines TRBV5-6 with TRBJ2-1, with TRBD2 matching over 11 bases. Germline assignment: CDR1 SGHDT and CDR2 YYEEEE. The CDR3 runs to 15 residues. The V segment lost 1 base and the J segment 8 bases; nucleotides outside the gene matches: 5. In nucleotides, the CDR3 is TGTGCCAGCAGCTTGCCTAGCGGGAGGCCCCATGAGCAGTTCTTC. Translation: CASSLPSGRPHEQFF. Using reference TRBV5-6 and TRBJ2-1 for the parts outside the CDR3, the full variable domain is DAGVTQSPTHLIKTRGQQVTLRCSPKSGHDTVSWYQQALGQGPQFIFQYYEEEERQRGNFPDRFSGHQFPNYSSELNVNALLLGDSALYLCASSLPSGRPHEQFFGPGTRLTVL.

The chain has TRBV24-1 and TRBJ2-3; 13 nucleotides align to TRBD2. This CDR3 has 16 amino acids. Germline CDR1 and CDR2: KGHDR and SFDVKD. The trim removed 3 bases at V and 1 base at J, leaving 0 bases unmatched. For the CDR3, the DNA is TGTGCCACCAGTGATGGACTAGCGGGGGGCACAGATACGCAGTATTTT. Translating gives CATSDGLAGGTDTQYF.

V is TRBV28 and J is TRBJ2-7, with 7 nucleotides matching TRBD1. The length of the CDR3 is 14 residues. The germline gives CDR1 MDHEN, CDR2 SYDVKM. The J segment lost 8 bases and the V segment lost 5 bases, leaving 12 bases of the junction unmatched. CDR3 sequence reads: CASSRTGTATKQYF. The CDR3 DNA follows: TGTGCCAGCAGTAGGACCGGGACAGCTACGAAGCAGTACTTC.

The CDR3 spells CASSILYEQYF. CDR3 nucleotides: TGTGCCAGCAGTATTCTCTACGAGCAGTACTTC. The chain recombines TRBV28 with TRBJ2-7; no reliable D call. The CDR3 covers 11 residues. Per the germline V gene, CDR1 is MDHEN and CDR2 is SYDVKM. Trimming took off 5 bases at V and 3 bases at J, with 5 bases between the two ends.

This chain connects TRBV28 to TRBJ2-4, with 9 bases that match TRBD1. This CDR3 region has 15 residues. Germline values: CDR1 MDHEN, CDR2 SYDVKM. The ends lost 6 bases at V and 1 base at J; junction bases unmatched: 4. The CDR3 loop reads CASREQGAAKNIQYF. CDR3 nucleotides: TGTGCCAGCAGGGAACAGGGGGCGGCCAAAAACATTCAGTACTTC.

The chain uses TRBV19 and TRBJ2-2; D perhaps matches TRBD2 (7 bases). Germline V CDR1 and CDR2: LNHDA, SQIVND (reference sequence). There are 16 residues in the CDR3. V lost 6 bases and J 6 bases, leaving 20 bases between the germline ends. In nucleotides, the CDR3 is TGTGCCAGTAGGGAGAGGGGGGGCAATCAACCCGGGGAGCTGTTTTTT. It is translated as CASRERGGNQPGELFF.

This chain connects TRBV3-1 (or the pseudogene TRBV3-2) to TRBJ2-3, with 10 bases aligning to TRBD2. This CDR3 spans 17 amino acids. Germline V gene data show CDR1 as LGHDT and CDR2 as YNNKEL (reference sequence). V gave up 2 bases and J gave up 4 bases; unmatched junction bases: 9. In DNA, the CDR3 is TGTGCCAGCAGCCAAACAGCGGGGGGGCCATTTCCAGATACGCAGTATTTT. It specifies CASSQTAGGPFPDTQYF.

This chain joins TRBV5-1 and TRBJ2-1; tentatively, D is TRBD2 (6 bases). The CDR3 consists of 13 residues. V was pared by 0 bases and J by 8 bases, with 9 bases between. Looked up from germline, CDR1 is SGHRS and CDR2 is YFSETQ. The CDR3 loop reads CASSLAGEDEQFF. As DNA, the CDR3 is TGCGCCAGCAGCTTGGCGGGAGAGGATGAGCAGTTCTTC. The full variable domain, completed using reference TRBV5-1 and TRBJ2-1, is KAGVTQTPRYLIKTRGQQVTLSCSPISGHRSVSWYQQTPGQGLQFLFEYFSETQRNKGNFPGRFSGRQFSNSRSEMNVSTLELGDSALYLCASSLAGEDEQFFGPGTRLTVL.

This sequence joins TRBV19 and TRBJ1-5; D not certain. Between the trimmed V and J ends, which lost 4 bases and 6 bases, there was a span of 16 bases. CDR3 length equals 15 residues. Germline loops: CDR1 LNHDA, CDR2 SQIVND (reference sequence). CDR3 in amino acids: CASSKESLPGQPQHF. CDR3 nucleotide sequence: TGTGCCAGTAGTAAGGAGAGTCTCCCGGGTCAGCCCCAGCATTTT. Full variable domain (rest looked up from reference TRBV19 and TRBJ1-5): DGGITQSPKYLFRKEGQNVTLSCEQNLNHDAMYWYRQDPGQGLRLIYYSQIVNDFQKGDIAEGYSVSREKKESFPLTVTSAQKNPTAFYLCASSKESLPGQPQHFGDGTRLSIL.

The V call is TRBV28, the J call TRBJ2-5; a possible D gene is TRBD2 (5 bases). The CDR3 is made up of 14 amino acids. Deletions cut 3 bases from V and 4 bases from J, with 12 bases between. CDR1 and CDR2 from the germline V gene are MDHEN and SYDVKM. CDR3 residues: CASSFSDSSETQYF. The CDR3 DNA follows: TGTGCCAGCAGTTTTTCGGACTCGTCAGAGACCCAGTACTTC.

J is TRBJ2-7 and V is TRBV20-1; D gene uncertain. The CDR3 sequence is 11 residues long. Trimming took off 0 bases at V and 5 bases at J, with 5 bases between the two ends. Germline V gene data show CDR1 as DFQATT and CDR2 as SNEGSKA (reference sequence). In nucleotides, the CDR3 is TGCAGTGCTAGAGACAGTCACGAGCAGTACTTC. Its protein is CSARDSHEQYF.

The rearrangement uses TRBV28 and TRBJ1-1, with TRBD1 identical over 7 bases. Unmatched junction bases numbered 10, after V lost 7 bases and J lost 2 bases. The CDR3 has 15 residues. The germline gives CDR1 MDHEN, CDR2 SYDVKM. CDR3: CASTPPGTVNTEAFF. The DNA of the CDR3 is TGTGCCAGCACCCCCCCCGGGACAGTTAACACTGAAGCTTTCTTT. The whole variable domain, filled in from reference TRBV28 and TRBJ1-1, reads DVKVTQSSRYLVKRTGEKVFLECVQDMDHENMFWYRQDPGLGLRLIYFSYDVKMKEKGDIPEGYSVSREKKERFSLILESASTNQTSMYLCASTPPGTVNTEAFFGQGTRLTVV.

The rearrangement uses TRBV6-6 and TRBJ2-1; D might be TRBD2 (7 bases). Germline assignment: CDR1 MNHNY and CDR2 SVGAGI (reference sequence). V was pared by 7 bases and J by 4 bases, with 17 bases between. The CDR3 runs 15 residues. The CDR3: CASTEGGALYNEQFF. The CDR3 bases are TGTGCCAGCACCGAAGGGGGGGCTTTGTACAATGAGCAGTTCTTC.

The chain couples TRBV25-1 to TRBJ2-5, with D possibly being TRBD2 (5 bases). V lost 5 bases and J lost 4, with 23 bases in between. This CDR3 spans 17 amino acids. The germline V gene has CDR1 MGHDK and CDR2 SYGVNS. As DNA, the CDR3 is TGTGCCAGCAGTCCGCTGGTGTCCGTAGCGCGCTTAGAGACCCAGTACTTC. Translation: CASSPLVSVARLETQYF.

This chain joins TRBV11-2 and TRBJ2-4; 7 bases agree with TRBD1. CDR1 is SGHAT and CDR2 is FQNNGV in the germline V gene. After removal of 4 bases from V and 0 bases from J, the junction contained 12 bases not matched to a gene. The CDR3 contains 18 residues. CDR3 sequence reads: CASSSIVRDRVAKNIQYF. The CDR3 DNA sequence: TGTGCCAGCAGCTCGATCGTTAGGGACAGAGTAGCCAAAAACATTCAGTACTTC.

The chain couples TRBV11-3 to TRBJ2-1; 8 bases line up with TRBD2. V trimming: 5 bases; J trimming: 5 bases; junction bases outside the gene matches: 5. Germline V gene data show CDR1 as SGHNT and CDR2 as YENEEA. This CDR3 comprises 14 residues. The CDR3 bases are TGTGCCAGCAGCCGTAGTAGCGGGAACAATGAGCAGTTCTTC. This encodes CASSRSSGNNEQFF.

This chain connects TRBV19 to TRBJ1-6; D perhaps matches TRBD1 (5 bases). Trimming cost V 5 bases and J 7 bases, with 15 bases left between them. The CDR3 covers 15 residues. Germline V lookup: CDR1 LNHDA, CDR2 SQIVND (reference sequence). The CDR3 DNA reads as TGTGCCAGTAGTGTGGACACTGAGGCCAATTCACCCCTCCACTTT. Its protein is CASSVDTEANSPLHF.

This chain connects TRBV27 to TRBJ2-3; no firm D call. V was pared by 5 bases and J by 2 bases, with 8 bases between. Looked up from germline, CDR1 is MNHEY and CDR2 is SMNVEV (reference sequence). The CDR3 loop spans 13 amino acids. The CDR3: CASSGVYTDTQYF. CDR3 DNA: TGTGCCAGCAGTGGAGTTTACACAGATACGCAGTATTTT.

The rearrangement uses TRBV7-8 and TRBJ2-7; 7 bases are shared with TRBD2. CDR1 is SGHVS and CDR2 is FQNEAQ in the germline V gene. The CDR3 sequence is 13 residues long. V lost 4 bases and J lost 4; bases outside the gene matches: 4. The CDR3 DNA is TGTGCCAGCAGCTCCACTAGCGTGTACGAGCAGTACTTC. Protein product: CASSSTSVYEQYF. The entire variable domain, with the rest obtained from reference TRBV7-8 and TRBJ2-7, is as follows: GAGVSQSPRYKVAKRGQDVALRCDPISGHVSLFWYQQALGQGPEFLTYFQNEAQLDKSGLPSDRFFAERPEGSVSTLKIQRTQQEDSAVYLCASSSTSVYEQYFGPGTRLTVT.

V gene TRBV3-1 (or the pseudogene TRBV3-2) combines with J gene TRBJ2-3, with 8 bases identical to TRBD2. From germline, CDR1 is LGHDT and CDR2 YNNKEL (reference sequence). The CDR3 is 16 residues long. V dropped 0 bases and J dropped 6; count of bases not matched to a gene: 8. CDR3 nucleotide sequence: TGTGCCAGCAGCCAAGAATCCGGGACTAGGGGCGATACGCAGTATTTT. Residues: CASSQESGTRGDTQYF.

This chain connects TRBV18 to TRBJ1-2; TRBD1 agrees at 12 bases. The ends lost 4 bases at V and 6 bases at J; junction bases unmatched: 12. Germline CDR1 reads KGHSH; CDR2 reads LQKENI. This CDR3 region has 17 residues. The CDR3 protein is CASSHRDRGQTVDGYTF. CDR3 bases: TGTGCCAGCTCACACCGGGACAGGGGGCAAACGGTCGATGGCTACACCTTC.

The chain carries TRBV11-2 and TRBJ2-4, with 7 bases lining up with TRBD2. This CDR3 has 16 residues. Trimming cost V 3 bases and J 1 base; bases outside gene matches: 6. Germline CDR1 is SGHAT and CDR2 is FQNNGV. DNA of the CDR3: TGTGCCAGCAGCTTCCGGGCGGGGGATGCCAAAAACATTCAGTACTTC. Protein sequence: CASSFRAGDAKNIQYF.

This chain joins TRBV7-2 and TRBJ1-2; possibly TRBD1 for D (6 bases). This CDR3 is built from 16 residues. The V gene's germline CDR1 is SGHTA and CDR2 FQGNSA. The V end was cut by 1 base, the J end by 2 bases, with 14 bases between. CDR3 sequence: CASSLDGQGSNYGYTF. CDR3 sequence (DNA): TGTGCCAGCAGCTTAGATGGCCAGGGGTCGAACTATGGCTACACCTTC.

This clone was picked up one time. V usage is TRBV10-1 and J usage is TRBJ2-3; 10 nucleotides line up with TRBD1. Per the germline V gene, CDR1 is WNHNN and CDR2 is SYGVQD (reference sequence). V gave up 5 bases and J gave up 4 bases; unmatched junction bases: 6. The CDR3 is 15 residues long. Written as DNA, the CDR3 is TGCGCCAGCAGTTCCCCGGGACAGGGGCCAGATACGCAGTATTTT. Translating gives CASSSPGQGPDTQYF.

CDR3 protein: CSVKGQSYEQYF. DNA of the CDR3: TGCAGCGTTAAGGGACAGTCCTACGAGCAGTACTTC. V gene TRBV29-1 combines with J gene TRBJ2-7; 7 nucleotides match TRBD1. In germline, CDR1 is SQVTM, CDR2 ANQGSEA. The CDR3 is 12 amino acids. J lost 1 base, V lost 5 bases, and 2 bases had no gene match.

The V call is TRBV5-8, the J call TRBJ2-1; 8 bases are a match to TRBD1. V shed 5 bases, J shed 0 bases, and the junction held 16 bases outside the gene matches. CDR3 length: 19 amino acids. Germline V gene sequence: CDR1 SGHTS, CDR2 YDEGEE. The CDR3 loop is CASRHGRGQASSSYNEQFF. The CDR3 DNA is TGTGCCAGCAGACATGGACGGGGACAGGCGTCCTCCTCCTACAATGAGCAGTTCTTC.

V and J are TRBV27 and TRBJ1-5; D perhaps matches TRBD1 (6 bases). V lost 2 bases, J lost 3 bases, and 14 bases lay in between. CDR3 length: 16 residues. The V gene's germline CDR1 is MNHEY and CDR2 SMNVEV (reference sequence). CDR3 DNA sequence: TGTGCCAGCAGTTTAACGGCAGGGGAAGACAATCAGCCCCAGCATTTT. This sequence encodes CASSLTAGEDNQPQHF.

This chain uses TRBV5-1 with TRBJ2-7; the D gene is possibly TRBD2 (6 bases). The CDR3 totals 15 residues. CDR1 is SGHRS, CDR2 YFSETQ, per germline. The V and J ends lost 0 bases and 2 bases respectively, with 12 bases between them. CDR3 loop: CASSLGGTSTYEQYF. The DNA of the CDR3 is TGCGCCAGCAGCTTGGGCGGGACCTCGACCTACGAGCAGTACTTC. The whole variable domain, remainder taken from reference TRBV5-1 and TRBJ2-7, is KAGVTQTPRYLIKTRGQQVTLSCSPISGHRSVSWYQQTPGQGLQFLFEYFSETQRNKGNFPGRFSGRQFSNSRSEMNVSTLELGDSALYLCASSLGGTSTYEQYFGPGTRLTVT.

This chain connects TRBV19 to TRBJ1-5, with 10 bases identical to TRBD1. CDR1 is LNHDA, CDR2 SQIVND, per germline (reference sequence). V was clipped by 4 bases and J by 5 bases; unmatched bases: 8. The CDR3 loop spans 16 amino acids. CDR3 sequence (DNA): TGTGCCAGTAGTACCCGGGACAGGGGTTACGATCAGCCCCAGCATTTT. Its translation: CASSTRDRGYDQPQHF.

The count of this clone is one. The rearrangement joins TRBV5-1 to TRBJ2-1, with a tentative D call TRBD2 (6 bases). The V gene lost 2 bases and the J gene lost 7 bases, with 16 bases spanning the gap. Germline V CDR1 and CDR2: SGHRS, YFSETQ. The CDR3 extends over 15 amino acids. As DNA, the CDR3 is TGCGCCAGCAGCTTTGGCGGGACTGGAGGGAATGAGCAGTTCTTC. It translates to CASSFGGTGGNEQFF. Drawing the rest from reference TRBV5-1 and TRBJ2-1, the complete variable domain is KAGVTQTPRYLIKTRGQQVTLSCSPISGHRSVSWYQQTPGQGLQFLFEYFSETQRNKGNFPGRFSGRQFSNSRSEMNVSTLELGDSALYLCASSFGGTGGNEQFFGPGTRLTVL.